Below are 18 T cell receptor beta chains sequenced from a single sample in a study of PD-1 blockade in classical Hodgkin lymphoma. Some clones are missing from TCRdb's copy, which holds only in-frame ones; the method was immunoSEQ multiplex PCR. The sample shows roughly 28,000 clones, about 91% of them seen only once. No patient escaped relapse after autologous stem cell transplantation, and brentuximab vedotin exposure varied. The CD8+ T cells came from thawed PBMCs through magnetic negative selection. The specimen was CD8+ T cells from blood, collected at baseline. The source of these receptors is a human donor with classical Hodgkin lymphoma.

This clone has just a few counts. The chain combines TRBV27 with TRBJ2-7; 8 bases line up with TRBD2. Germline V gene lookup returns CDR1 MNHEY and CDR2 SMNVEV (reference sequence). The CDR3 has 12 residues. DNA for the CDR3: TGTGCTACCCACGGGAGGGCCGGCGAGCAGTACTTC. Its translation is CATHGRAGEQYF.

CDR3 amino acids: CASSRYTRDRGPANTGELFF. The CDR3 nucleotides are TGCGCCAGCAGCCGTTATACGAGGGACAGGGGGCCCGCGAACACCGGGGAGCTGTTTTTT. The V call is TRBV4-1, the J call TRBJ2-2; 12 bases fit TRBD1. CDR3 size: 20 residues. Germline CDR1 MGHRA, CDR2 YSYEKL. V lost 4 bases to trimming and J lost 0 bases; unmatched junction nucleotides: 12.

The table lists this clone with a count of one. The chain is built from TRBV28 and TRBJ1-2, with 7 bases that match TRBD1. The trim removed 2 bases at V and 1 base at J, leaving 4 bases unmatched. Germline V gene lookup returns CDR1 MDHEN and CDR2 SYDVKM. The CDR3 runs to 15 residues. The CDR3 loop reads CASSLAGQLNYGYTF. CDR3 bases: TGTGCCAGCAGTTTAGCGGGACAGCTTAACTATGGCTACACCTTC.

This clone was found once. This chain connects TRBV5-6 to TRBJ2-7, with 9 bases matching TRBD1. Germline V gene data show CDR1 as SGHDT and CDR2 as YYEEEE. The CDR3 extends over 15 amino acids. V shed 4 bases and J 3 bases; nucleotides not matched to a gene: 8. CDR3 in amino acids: CASSRRQGGFYEQYF. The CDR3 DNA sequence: TGTGCCAGCAGCCGAAGACAGGGGGGATTCTACGAGCAGTACTTC.

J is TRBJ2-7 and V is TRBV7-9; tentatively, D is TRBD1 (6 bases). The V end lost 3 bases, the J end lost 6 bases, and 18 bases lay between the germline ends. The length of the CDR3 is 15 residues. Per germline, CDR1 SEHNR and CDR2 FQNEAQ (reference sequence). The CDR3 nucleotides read TGTGCCAGCAGCTTTCCTCCGACAGGTGGTCTCGAGCAGTACTTC. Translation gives CASSFPPTGGLEQYF.

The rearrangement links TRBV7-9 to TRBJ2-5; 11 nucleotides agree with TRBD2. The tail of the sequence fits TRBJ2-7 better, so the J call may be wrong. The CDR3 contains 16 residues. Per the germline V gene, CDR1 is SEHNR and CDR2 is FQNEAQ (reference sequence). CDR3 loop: CASSLSGRVYSYEQYF. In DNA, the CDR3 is TGTGCCAGCAGCCTTAGCGGGAGGGTCTACTCCTACGAGCAGTACTTC.

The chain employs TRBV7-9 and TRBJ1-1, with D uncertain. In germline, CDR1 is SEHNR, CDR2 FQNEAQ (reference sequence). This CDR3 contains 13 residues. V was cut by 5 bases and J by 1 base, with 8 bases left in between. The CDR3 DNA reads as TGTGCCAGCAGCAAAGGAGGGAACACTGAAGCTTTCTTT. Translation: CASSKGGNTEAFF. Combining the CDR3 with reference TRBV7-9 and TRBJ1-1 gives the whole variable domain DTGVSQNPRHKITKRGQNVTFRCDPISEHNRLYWYRQTLGQGPEFLTYFQNEAQLEKSRLLSDRFSAERPKGSFSTLEIQRTEQGDSAMYLCASSKGGNTEAFFGQGTRLTVV.

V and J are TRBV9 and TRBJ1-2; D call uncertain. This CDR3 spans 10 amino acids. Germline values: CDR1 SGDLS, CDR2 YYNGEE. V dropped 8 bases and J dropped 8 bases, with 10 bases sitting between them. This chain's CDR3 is CASSGKGYTF. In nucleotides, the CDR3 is TGTGCCAGTAGTGGGAAGGGCTACACCTTC. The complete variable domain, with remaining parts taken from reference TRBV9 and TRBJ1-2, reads DSGVTQTPKHLITATGQRVTLRCSPRSGDLSVYWYQQSLDQGLQFLIQYYNGEERAKGNILERFSAQQFPDLHSELNLSSLELGDSALYFCASSGKGYTFGSGTRLTVV.

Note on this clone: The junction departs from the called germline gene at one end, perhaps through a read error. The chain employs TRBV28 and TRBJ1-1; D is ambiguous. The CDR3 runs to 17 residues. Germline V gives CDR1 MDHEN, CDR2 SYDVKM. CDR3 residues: CASSYLGPSLMNTEAFF. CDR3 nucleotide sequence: TGTGCCAGCAGTTATCTGGGCCCATCATTAATGAATACTGAAGCTTTCTTT.

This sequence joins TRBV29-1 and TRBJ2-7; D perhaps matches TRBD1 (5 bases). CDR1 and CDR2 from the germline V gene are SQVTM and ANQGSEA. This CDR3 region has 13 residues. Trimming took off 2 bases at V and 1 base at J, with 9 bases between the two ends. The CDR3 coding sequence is TGCAGCGTTGAAACAGGAATTTCCTACGAGCAGTACTTC. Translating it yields CSVETGISYEQYF.

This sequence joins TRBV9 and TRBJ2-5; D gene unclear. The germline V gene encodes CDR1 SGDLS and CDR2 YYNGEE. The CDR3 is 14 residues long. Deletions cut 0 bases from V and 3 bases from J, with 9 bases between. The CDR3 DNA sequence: TGTGCCAGCAGCGTAGAACTCCGGGAAGAGACCCAGTACTTC. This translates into CASSVELREETQYF.

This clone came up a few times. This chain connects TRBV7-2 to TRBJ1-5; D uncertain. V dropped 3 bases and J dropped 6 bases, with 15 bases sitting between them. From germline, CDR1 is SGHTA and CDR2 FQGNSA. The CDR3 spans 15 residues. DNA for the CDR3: TGTGCCAGCAGCTTGACCTCCCCGGGGAGTCAGCCCCAGCATTTT. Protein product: CASSLTSPGSQPQHF.

CDR3 sequence: CASSSEQPQHF. The CDR3 DNA reads as TGTGCCAGCAGTTCAGAACAGCCCCAGCATTTT. This chain uses TRBV28 with TRBJ1-5; D not resolved. V lost 4 bases and J 7 bases, leaving 5 bases between the germline ends. CDR1 and CDR2 (germline): MDHEN, SYDVKM. The CDR3 length is 11 residues.

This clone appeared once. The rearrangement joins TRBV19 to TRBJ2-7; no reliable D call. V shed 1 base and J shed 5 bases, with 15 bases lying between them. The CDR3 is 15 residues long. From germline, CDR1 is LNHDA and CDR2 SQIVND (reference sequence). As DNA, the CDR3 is TGTGCCAGTAGTATAGGGGGTGCGAGGATGGACGAGCAGTACTTC. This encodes CASSIGGARMDEQYF.

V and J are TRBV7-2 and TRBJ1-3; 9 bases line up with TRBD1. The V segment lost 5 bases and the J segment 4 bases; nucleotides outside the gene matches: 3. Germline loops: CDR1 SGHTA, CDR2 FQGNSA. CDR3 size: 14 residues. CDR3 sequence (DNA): TGTGCCAGCAGCCTACAGGGGGCGGGAAACACCATATATTTT. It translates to CASSLQGAGNTIYF.

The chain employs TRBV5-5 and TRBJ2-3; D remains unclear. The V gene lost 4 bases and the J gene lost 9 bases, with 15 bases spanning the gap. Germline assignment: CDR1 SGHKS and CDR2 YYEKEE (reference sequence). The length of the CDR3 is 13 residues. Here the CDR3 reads CASSPTRDATQYF. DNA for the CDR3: TGTGCCAGCAGCCCTACCCGCGACGCCACGCAGTATTTT.

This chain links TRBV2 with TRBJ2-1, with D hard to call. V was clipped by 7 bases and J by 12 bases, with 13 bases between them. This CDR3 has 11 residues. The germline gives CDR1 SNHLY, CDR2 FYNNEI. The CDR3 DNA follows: TGTGCCAGCACAACGATTCCTCGGCAGTTCTTC. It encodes CASTTIPRQFF.

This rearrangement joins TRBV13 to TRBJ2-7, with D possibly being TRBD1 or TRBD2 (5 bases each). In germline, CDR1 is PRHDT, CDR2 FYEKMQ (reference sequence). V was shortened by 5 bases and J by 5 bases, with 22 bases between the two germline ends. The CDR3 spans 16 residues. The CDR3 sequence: CASSRSRDPGRNEQYF. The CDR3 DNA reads TGTGCCAGCAGCCGCAGCCGGGACCCCGGAAGGAACGAGCAGTACTTC.